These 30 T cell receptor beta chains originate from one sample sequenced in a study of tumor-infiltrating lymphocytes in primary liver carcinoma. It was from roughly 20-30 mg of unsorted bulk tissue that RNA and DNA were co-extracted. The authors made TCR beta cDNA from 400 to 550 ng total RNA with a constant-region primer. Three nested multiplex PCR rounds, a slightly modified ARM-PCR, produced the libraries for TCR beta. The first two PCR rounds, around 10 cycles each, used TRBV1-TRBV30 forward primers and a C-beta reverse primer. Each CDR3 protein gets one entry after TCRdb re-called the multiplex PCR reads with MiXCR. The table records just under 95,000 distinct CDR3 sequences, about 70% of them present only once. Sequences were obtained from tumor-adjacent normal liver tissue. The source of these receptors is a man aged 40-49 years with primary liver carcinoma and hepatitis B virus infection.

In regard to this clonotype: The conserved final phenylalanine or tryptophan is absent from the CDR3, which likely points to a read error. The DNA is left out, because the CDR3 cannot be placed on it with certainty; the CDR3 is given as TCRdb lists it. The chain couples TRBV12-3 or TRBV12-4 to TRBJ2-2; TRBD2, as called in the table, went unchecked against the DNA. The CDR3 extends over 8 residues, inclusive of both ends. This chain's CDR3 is CASSPRGA.

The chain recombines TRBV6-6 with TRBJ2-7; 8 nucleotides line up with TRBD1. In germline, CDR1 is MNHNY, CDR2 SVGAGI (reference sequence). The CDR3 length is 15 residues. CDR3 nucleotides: TGTGCTATCAGTCCGTCGGACAGGGTTGACTACGAGCAGTACTTC. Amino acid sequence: CAISPSDRVDYEQYF.

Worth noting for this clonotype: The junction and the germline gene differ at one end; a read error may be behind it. The CDR3 is CANSTSGGTDTPYF. DNA of the CDR3: TGCGCCAACAGTACTAGCGGGGGCACAGATACGCCGTATTTT. This chain joins TRBV11-3 and TRBJ2-3; 11 bases line up with TRBD2. Germline-derived CDR1 and CDR2 are SGHNT and YENEEA. This CDR3 spans 14 amino acids.

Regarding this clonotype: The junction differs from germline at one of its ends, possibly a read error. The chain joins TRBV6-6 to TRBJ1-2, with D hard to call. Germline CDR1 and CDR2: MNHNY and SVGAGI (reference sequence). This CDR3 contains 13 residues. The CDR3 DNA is TGTGCCTGCATGATCGAAGGGCACTATGGCTACACTTTC. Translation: CACMIEGHYGYTF.

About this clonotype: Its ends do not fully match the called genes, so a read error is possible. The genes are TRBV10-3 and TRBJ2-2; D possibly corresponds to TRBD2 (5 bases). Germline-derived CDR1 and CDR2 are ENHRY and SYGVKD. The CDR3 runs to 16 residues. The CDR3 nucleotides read TGTGCCATCAGTGGCGGAGTGGAAGAAGTCGACGGGGAACTGTTTTTT. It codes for CAISGGVEEVDGELFF.

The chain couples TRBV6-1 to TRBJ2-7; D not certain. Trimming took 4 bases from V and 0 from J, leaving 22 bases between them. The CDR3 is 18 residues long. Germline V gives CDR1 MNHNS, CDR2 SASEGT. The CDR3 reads CASSATCDWRLTSYEQYF. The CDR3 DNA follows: TGTGCCAGCAGTGCTACATGCGACTGGCGCCTGACCTCCTACGAGCAGTACTTC.

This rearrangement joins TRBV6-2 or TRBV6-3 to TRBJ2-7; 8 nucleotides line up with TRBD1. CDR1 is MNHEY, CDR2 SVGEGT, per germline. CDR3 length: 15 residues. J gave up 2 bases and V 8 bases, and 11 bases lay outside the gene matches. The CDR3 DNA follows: TGTGCCAGCGGTTCCCTCGGGACAGGTCCCTACGAGCAGTACTTC. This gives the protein CASGSLGTGPYEQYF.

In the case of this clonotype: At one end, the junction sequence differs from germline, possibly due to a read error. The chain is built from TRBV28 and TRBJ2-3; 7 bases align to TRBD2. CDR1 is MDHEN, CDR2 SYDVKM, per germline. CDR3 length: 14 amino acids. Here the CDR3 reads CTSSVWEGTDTQYF. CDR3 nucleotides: TGTACCAGCAGTGTTTGGGAGGGGACAGATACGCAGTATTTT.

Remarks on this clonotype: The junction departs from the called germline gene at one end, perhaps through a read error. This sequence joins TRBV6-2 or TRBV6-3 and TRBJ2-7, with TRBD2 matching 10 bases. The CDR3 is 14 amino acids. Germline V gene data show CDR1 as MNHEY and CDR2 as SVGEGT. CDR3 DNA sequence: TGTGCCAGCAGGCTTACTAGCGGGATCTACGAGCAGTGCTTC. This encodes CASRLTSGIYEQCF.

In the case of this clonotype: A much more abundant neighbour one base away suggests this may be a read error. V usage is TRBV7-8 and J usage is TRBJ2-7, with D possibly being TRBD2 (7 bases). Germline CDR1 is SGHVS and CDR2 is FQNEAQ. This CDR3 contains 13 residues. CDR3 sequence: CTSSGDKTYEQYF. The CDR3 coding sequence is TGTACCAGCAGCGGGGACAAGACCTACGAGCAGTACTTC.

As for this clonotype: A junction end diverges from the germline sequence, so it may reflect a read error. The CDR3 DNA follows: TGTGTCAGCACCTTATTACAGAGAGCCTCCTACGAGCAGTACTTC. Translating gives CVSTLLQRASYEQYF. The V call is TRBV11-2, the J call TRBJ2-7; D unclear. The V gene's germline CDR1 is SGHAT and CDR2 FQNNGV. The CDR3 loop spans 15 amino acids.

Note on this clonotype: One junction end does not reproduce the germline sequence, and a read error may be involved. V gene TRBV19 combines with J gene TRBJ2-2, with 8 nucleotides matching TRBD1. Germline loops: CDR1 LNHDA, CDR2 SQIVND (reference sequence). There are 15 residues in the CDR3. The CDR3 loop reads CASSILDRDTRELFF. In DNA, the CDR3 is TGTGCCAGTAGTATTTTGGACAGGGACACCCGGGAGCTGTTTTTT.

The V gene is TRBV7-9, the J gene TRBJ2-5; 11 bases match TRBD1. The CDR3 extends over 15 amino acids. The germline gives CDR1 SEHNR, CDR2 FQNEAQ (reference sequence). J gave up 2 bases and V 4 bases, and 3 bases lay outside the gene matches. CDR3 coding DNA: TGTGCCAGCAGCTGGAGGGACAGGGGGCAAGAGACCCAGTACTTC. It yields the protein CASSWRDRGQETQYF.

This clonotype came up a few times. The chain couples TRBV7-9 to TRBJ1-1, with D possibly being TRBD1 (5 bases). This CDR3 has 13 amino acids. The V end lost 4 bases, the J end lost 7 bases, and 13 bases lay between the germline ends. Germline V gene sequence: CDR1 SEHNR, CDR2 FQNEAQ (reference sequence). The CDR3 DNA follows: TGTGCCAGCAGCTCTACCCCGACAGTTGAAGCTTTCTTT. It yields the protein CASSSTPTVEAFF. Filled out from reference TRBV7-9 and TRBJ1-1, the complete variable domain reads DTGVSQNPRHKITKRGQNVTFRCDPISEHNRLYWYRQTLGQGPEFLTYFQNEAQLEKSRLLSDRFSAERPKGSFSTLEIQRTEQGDSAMYLCASSSTPTVEAFFGQGTRLTVV.

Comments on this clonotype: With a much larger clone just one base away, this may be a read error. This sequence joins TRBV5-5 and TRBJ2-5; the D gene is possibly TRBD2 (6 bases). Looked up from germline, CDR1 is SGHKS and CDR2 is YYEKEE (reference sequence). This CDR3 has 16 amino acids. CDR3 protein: CDSTTAVLTGGQTQYF. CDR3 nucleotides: TGTGACAGCACCACTGCTGTGCTTACAGGAGGGCAGACCCAGTACTTC.

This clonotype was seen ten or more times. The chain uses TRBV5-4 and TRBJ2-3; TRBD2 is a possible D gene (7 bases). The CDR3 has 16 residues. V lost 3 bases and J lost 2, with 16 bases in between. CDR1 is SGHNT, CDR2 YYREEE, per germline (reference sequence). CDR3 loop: CASSSRLGGDTDTQYF. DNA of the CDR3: TGTGCCAGCAGCTCCCGACTAGGGGGGGACACAGATACGCAGTATTTT.

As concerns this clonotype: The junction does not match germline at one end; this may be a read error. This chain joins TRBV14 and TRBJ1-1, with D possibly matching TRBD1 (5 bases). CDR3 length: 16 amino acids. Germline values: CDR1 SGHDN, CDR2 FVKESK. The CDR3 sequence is CGSSLWDRDGNTEAFF. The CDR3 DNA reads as TGTGGCAGCAGCTTATGGGATAGGGACGGGAACACTGAAGCTTTCTTT.

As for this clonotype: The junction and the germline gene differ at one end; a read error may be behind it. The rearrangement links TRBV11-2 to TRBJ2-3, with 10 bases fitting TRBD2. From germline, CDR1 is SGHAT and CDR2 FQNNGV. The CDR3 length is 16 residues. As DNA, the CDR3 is TGTGCCAGCAGCTTAGCGGGACTAGCGTGGACAGATACGCAACATTTT. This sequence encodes CASSLAGLAWTDTQHF. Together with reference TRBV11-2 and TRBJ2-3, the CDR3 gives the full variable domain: EAGVAQSPRYKIIEKRQSVAFWCNPISGHATLYWYQQILGQGPKLLIQFQNNGVVDDSQLPKDRFSAERLKGVDSTLKIQPAKLEDSAVYLCASSLAGLAWTDTQHFGPGTRLTVL.

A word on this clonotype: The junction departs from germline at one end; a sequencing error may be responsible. CDR3 region: CVSSQDWDRRSPLHF. In nucleotides, the CDR3 is TGTGTCAGCAGCCAAGATTGGGACCGAAGGTCACCCCTCCACTTT. V and J are TRBV4-2 and TRBJ1-6, with TRBD1 as a possible D gene (5 bases). This CDR3 contains 15 residues. The germline V gene encodes CDR1 LGHNA and CDR2 YNFKEQ.

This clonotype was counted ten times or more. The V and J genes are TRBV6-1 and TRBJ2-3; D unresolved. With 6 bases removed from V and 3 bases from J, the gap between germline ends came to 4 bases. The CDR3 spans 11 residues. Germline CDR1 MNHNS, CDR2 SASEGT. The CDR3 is CASRGTDTQYF. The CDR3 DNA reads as TGTGCCAGCAGAGGAACAGATACGCAGTATTTT.

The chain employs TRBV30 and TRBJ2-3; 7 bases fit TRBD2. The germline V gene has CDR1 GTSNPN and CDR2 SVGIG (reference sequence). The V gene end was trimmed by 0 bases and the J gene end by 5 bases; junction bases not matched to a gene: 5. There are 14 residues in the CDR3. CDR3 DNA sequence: TGTGCCTGGAGTGTAGCGGGGAGGGGAGATACGCAGTATTTT. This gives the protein CAWSVAGRGDTQYF.

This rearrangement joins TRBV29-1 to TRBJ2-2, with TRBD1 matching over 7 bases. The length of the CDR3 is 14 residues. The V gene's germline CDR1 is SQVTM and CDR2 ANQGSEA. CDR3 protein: CRVGTASNTGELFF. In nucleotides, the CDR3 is TGCAGGGTCGGGACAGCATCGAACACCGGGGAGCTGTTTTTT.

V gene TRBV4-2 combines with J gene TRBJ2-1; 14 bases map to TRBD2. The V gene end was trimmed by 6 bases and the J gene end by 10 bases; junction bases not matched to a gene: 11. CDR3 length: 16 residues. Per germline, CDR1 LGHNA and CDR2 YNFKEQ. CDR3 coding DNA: TGTGCCAGCAGTGTAACCGGGACTAGCGGGGGCAACGAGCAGTTCTTC. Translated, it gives CASSVTGTSGGNEQFF.

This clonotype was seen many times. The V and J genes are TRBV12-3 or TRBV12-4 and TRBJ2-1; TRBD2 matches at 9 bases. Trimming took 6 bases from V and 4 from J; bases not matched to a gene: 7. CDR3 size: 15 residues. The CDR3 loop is CASRKLAGGYNEQFF. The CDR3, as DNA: TGTGCCAGCAGAAAACTAGCGGGTGGGTACAATGAGCAGTTCTTC.

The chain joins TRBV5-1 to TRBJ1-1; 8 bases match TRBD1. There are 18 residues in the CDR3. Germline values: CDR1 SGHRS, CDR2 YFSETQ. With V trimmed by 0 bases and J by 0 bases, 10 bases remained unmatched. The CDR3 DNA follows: TGCGCCAGCAGCTTGGCTACAGGGGGAGAGGACATGAACACTGAAGCTTTCTTT. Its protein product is CASSLATGGEDMNTEAFF.

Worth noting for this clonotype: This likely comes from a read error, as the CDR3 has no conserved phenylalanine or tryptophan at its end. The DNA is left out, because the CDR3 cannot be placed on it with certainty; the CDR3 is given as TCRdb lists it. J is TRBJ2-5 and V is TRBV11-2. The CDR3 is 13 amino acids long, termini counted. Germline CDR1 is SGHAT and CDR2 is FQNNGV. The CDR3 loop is CASSRGDQETKYV.

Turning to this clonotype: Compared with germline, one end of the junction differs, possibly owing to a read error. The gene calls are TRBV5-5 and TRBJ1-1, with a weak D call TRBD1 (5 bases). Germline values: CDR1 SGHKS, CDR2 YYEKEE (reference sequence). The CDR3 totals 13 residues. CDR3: CASNFEGNTEAFF. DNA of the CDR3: TGTGCCAGCAATTTCGAGGGGAACACAGAAGCTTTCTTT.

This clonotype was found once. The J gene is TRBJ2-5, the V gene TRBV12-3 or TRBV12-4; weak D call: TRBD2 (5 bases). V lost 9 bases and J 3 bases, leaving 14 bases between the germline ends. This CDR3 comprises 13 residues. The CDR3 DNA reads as TGTGCCAGAATCCCTGACTACGAAGAGACCCAGTACTTC. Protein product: CARIPDYEETQYF.

In DNA, the CDR3 is TGTGCCAGCAGCTTAAGGGGACAGCAAGAAGAGACCCAGTACTTC. Its translation: CASSLRGQQEETQYF. V usage is TRBV11-1 and J usage is TRBJ2-5; 7 bases match TRBD1. V shed 2 bases and J 3 bases; nucleotides not matched to a gene: 6. Germline CDR1 is SGHAT and CDR2 is FQDESV (reference sequence). There are 15 residues in the CDR3.

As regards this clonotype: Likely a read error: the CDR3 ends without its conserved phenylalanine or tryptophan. CDR3 region: CSVKGHDPNNEQFL. DNA for the CDR3: TGCAGCGTTAAAGGGCACGACCCTAACAATGAGCAGTTCCTC. V usage is TRBV29-1 and J usage is TRBJ2-1; no clear D gene. Germline lookup yields CDR1 SQVTM and CDR2 ANQGSEA. This CDR3 region has 14 residues. The V gene lost 5 bases and the J gene lost 5 bases, with 16 bases spanning the gap.